These T cell receptor beta chains were read from a single sample in a study of CD8 T cells in Susac syndrome. TCRdb reanalysed the immunoSEQ multiplex PCR reads using MiXCR and keeps one entry per CDR3 protein. The sample consists of about 120,000 distinct CDR3 sequences, over 95% of them appearing once. What was sequenced was CD4+ T cells from PBMCs. Source of these receptors: a human donor with Susac syndrome. Both conserved end residues are part of each CDR3. A D gene is named only where the DNA matches it firmly. Rows give clone size only sometimes, using once, few, many, or a class for an expanded clone.

j_call | clone_size | d_call | v_call | cdr3_nt | cdr3_aa
TRBJ1-2 | once | - | TRBV28 | TGTGCCAGCAGCCGACAGGTTGAGGGCTACACCTTC | CASSRQVEGYTF
TRBJ1-5 | - | - | TRBV10-3 | TGTGCCACCAACAGGGAAGGCAATCAGCCCCAGCATTTT | CATNREGNQPQHF
TRBJ2-5 | few | TRBD1 | TRBV7-2 | TGTGCCAGCAGTTTTCGGACAGGGAGGGAGACCCAGTACTTC | CASSFRTGRETQYF
TRBJ1-5 | once | - | TRBV5-1 | TGCGCCAGCAGCTTGGTCGGGGGGGAACAGCCCCAGCATTTT | CASSLVGGEQPQHF
TRBJ2-7 | once | - | TRBV7-2 | TGTGCCAGCAGCGAACGCGGGACAGAAACCTACGAGCAGTACTTC | CASSERGTETYEQYF
TRBJ2-7 | - | - | TRBV3-1 | TGTGCCAGCAGCCAGGCTGGAGGAGGGACGGGATCGAGCGAGCAGTACTTC | CASSQAGGGTGSSEQYF
TRBJ2-1 | - | - | TRBV7-2 | TGTGCCAGCAGCCCTTATAACAATGAGCAGTTCTTC | CASSPYNNEQFF
TRBJ2-7 | - | - | TRBV20-1 | TGCAGTGCTAGAGATGACCACGAGCAGTACTTC | CSARDDHEQYF
TRBJ2-1 | - | - | TRBV15 | TGTGCCACCAGCAGAGACAGGGGTAGTAGAAATGAGCAGTTCTTC | CATSRDRGSRNEQFF
TRBJ2-7 | - | TRBD1 | TRBV7-9 | TGTGCCAGCAGCTCTGCCCCAAAACAGGGGTTATTCTACGAGCAGTACTTC | CASSSAPKQGLFYEQYF
TRBJ2-7 | - | TRBD2 | TRBV6-2/TRBV6-3 | TGTGCCACCGGACTAGCGGGAGTCGAGCAGTACTTC | CATGLAGVEQYF
TRBJ1-1 | - | - | TRBV6-5 | TGTGCCAGCATTTCGACCGGGACTGAAGCTTTCTTT | CASISTGTEAFF
TRBJ1-6 | - | - | TRBV30 | TGTGCCTGGAACAGGGAGGATTCACCCCTCCACTTT | CAWNREDSPLHF
TRBJ2-7 | - | TRBD2 | TRBV7-2 | TGTGCCAGCAGCTTAGAACTGGTAGGAGTTGGGGGGGCCTACGAGCAGTACTTC | CASSLELVGVGGAYEQYF
TRBJ1-2 | once | - | TRBV12-3/TRBV12-4 | TGTGCCACCACAACAGGGATTTCGGGGGGCTACACCTTC | CATTTGISGGYTF
TRBJ2-7 | - | - | TRBV29-1 | TGCAGCGTTGCGGGGGCAGTGACAAGCGAGCAGTACTTC | CSVAGAVTSEQYF
TRBJ1-2 | - | - | TRBV4-1 | TGCGCCAGCAGCCAAGTCGGGGCTAACTATGGCTACACCTTC | CASSQVGANYGYTF
TRBJ2-5 | - | - | TRBV12-3/TRBV12-4 | TGTGCCAGCAGTTTAGGGAACGACGGGACCCAGTACTTC | CASSLGNDGTQYF
TRBJ2-1 | - | TRBD1 | TRBV3-1 | TGTGCCAGCAGCCATGGACAGGGTCACAATGAGCAGTTCTTC | CASSHGQGHNEQFF
TRBJ2-7 | - | - | TRBV5-1 | TGCGCCAGCAGCCCAGGGGCAGGGGTGAACGAGCAGTACTTC | CASSPGAGVNEQYF
TRBJ2-7 | - | - | TRBV25-1 | TGTGCCAGCAGTGAACCCCTCAAGTACGAGCAGTACTTC | CASSEPLKYEQYF
TRBJ2-2 | - | - | TRBV19 | TGTGCCAGTAAAAATACAAGAAACACCGGGGAGCTGTTTTTT | CASKNTRNTGELFF
TRBJ1-4 | once | TRBD1 | TRBV4-1 | TGCGCCAGCAGCCGCTCCGGGACAGGGAATGAAAAACTGTTTTTT | CASSRSGTGNEKLFF
TRBJ2-4 | - | TRBD1 | TRBV29-1 | TGCAGCGTCGCAGGGGGCGAGGGCAAAAACATTCAGTACTTC | CSVAGGEGKNIQYF
TRBJ2-3 | once | TRBD2 | TRBV15 | TGTGCCACCAGCAGACTAGCGGGAGGAGAAGATACGCAGTATTTT | CATSRLAGGEDTQYF
TRBJ2-5 | - | - | TRBV6-6 | TGTGCCAGCAGCGACCGGGGAGGATTGGAGACCCAGTACTTC | CASSDRGGLETQYF